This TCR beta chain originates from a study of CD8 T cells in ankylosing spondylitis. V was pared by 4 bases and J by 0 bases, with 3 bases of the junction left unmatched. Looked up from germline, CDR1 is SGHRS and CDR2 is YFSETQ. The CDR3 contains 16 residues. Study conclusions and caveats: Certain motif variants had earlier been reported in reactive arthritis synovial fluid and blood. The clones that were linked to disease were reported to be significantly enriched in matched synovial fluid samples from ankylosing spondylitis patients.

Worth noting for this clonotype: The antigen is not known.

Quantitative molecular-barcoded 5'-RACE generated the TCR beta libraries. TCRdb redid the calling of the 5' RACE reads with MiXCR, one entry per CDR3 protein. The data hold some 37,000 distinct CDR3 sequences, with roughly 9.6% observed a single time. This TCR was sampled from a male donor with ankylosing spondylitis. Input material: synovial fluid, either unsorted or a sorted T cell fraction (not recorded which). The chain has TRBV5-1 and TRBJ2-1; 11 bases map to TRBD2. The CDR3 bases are TGCGCCAGCAGCAAGGGACTAGCGGACTCCTACAATGAGCAGTTCTTC. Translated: CASSKGLADSYNEQFF.